This TCR beta chain was obtained from a study of CD4 T cells in relation to SARS-CoV-2 and coronaviruses. Study-level information: ViraFEST: approximately ten-day antigen culture of PBMCs, then TCR beta CDR3 sequencing. Of the patients, about 8 were male, 4 female, two Hispanic.

Worth noting for this clone: The antigen remains undetermined.

Repertoires were generated with immunoSEQ multiplex PCR, while TCRdb's copy carries only in-frame clones and drops some. The sample records approximately 36,000 clones, just under 85% being singletons. Germline CDR1 is SNHLY and CDR2 is FYNNEI. The V gene end was trimmed by 6 bases and the J gene end by 8 bases; junction bases not matched to a gene: 8. The CDR3 spans 15 residues. This clonotype was obtained from an adult with COVID-19. V and J are TRBV2 and TRBJ2-1; 12 nucleotides match TRBD2. Sequencing was carried out using naive CD4+ T cells from PBMCs, cultured in vitro. The subset: naive CD4+ T cells isolated by negative enrichment. CDR3 in amino acids: CASRGGLAGVDEQFF. The CDR3 DNA is TGTGCCAGCAGGGGGGGACTAGCGGGTGTAGATGAGCAGTTCTTC.